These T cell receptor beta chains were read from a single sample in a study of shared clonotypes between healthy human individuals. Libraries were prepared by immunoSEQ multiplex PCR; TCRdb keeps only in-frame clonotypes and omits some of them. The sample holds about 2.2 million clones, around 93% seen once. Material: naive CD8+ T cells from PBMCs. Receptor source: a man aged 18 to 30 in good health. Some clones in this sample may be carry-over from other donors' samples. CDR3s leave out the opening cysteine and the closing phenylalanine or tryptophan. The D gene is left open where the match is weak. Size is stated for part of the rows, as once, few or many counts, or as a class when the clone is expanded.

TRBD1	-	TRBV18	ASSLGQGDQPQH
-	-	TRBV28	ASSPPDYGTDTQY
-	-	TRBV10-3	AISEGQPNTGELF
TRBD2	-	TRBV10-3	AIRVAERGSSYNEQF
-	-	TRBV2	ASSGSREIMNTEAF
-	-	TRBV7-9	ASSPSPGTNTEAF
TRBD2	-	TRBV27	ASRDVAGPRGVYQETQY
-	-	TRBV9	ASSGGFDSYEQY
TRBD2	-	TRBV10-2	ASSVGTSVPDTQY
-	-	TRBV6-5	ASSLRQAGYEQY
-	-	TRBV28	ASSFLGRYEQY
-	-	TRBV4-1	ASSHGQQETQY
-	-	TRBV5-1	ASSTGGNTEAF
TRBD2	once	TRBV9	ASSLTSLAGASEQY
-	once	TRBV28	ASSLFSQGNTEAF
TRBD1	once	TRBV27	ASRFTGGLDEQY
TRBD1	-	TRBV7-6	ASSLDGTGFSHEQF
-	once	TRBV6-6	ASSYSPREKY
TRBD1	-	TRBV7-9	ASSGGQGLSEQY
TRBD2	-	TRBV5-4	ASSLTGGGTGELF
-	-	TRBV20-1	SAKGGPKF
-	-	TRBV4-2	ASSQETARDTGELF
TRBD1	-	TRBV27	ASSPTGYYGYT
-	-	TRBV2	ASRNSFLNYGYT
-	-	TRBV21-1	ASSKEGTGNTEAF
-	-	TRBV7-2	ASSLLGTTKAVNEKLF
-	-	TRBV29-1	SVVTGNTEAF
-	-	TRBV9	ASSDVGSSYNEQF
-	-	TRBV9	ASSKSTDTQY
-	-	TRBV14	ASSQSRGTGELF
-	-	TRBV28	ASSSGTGTEQY
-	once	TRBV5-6	ASSPVPVFGVSPYEQY
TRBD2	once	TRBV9	ASSISGLAGQYQETQY
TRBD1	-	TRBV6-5	ASSYGTGFYNEQF
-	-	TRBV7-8	ASSSLGSPIGQY
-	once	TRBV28	ASTGSLGWRQY
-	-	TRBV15	ATSVSVGYEQY
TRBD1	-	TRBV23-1	ASSQSRRQGWETQY
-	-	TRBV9	ASSVGRVYYEQY
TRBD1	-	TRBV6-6	ASSKRDRYGYT
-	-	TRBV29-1	SVRGTEYVQF
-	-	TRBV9	ASSAGRKSYEQY
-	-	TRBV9	ASSVGDAMEQY
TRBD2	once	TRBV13	ASSSPEVRGASYEQY
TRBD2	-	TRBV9	ASSVAGLANYEQY
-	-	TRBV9	ASSVAEGIEAF
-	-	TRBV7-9	ASSSSRGKYEQY
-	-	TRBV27	ASSLLGGNTEAF
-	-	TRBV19	ASVEVGRTEAF
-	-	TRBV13	ASSNRDIPYEQY
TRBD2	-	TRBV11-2	ASSSGLAGAREQY
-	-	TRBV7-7	ASSFLAEDNEQF
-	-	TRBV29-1	SVGGFYGYT